Following are 17 T cell receptor beta chains from one sample sequenced in a study of early T cells in non-severe SARS-CoV-2 infection. MiXCR, applied by TCRdb to the 5' RACE reads, yields one record per CDR3 protein. The repertoire holds fewer than 85,000 distinct CDR3 sequences, 9.5% to 15% seen once, with 4% to 5.5% in the top ten. Sequenced input: whole blood. The source of these receptors is an adult who was a healthcare worker with PCR-confirmed SARS-CoV-2 infection or an uninfected control (not recorded which).

This clonotype has only a few counts. J is TRBJ2-1 and V is TRBV27; 8 bases map to TRBD1. CDR1 is MNHEY, CDR2 SMNVEV, per germline (reference sequence). V trimming: 5 bases; J trimming: 8 bases; junction bases outside the gene matches: 5. The CDR3 sequence is 13 residues long. CDR3 DNA: TGTGCCAGCAGTCTGGACAGGGCCCATGAGCAGTTCTTC. Translating gives CASSLDRAHEQFF.

The chain is built from TRBV12-3 or TRBV12-4 and TRBJ2-7; 15 nucleotides agree with TRBD2. The CDR3 has 15 amino acids. J lost 5 bases, V lost 5 bases, and 4 bases had no gene match. The CDR3 coding sequence is TGTGCCAGCAGTCGCCGGACTAGCGGGAGGGACGAGCAGTACTTC. Protein: CASSRRTSGRDEQYF.

This chain uses TRBV6-4 with TRBJ2-3, with D possibly matching TRBD2 (6 bases). V lost 0 bases, J lost 4 bases, and 11 bases lay in between. This CDR3 comprises 15 residues. Germline V lookup: CDR1 MRHNA, CDR2 SNTAGT. The CDR3 sequence is CASSDSSWGADTQYF. CDR3 sequence (DNA): TGTGCCAGCAGTGACTCTAGCTGGGGGGCAGATACGCAGTATTTT.

This clonotype was observed a handful of times. The chain is built from TRBV11-2 and TRBJ1-4; D is possibly TRBD1 (6 bases). The CDR3 contains 18 residues. V lost 6 bases to trimming and J lost 2 bases, with 22 bases between them. The germline V gene has CDR1 SGHAT and CDR2 FQNNGV. For the CDR3, the DNA is TGTGCCAGCAGACTTAGGGCAGGGGAGGACCTTACTAATGAAAAACTGTTTTTT. Its translation is CASRLRAGEDLTNEKLFF.

The chain recombines TRBV5-8 with TRBJ1-1; D unclear. The ends were cut back, 1 base at V and 5 bases at J, with 12 bases in the middle. Germline CDR1 and CDR2: SGHTS and YDEGEE. This CDR3 spans 14 amino acids. The CDR3 loop is CASSLTSLSTEAFF. Here the CDR3 DNA reads TGTGCCAGCAGCTTGACGAGTTTGTCGACTGAAGCTTTCTTT.

CDR3 coding DNA: TGTGCCACCATGGCAAGGATTAATGAAAAACTGTTTTTT. This sequence encodes CATMARINEKLFF. The chain is built from TRBV19 and TRBJ1-4; D not certain. The CDR3 is made up of 13 amino acids. Germline CDR1 and CDR2: LNHDA and SQIVND (reference sequence). Trimming pared 10 bases from V and 4 bases from J, leaving 13 bases between.

This chain joins TRBV20-1 and TRBJ1-1; D gene uncertain. The germline V gene encodes CDR1 DFQATT and CDR2 SNEGSKA (reference sequence). This CDR3 is built from 15 residues. V lost 2 bases, J lost 0 bases, and 13 bases lay in between. The CDR3 bases are TGCAGTGCTAGAATTCTCGGTAACATGAACACTGAAGCTTTCTTT. It translates to CSARILGNMNTEAFF.

This clonotype was observed a handful of times. The chain has TRBV6-2 or TRBV6-3 and TRBJ1-1; 9 nucleotides align to TRBD1. CDR3 length: 15 amino acids. Germline V gene lookup returns CDR1 MNHEY and CDR2 SVGEGT. With 5 bases clipped from V and 2 bases from J, the junction kept 6 bases outside the gene matches. This chain's CDR3 is CASSVETGGNTEAFF. The CDR3 bases are TGTGCCAGCAGTGTGGAAACAGGGGGCAACACTGAAGCTTTCTTT.

This rearrangement joins TRBV20-1 to TRBJ1-5, with D possibly being TRBD1 (5 bases). The CDR3 is made up of 13 amino acids. The V and J ends lost 7 bases and 2 bases respectively, with 12 bases between them. CDR1 is DFQATT, CDR2 SNEGSKA, per germline (reference sequence). The CDR3 DNA follows: TGCAGTGTGCTAGGGGACGGCAATCAGCCCCAGCATTTT. It encodes CSVLGDGNQPQHF.

This clonotype was picked up many times. The chain joins TRBV5-4 to TRBJ2-7; D may be TRBD2 (6 bases). Trimming removed 0 bases at V and 2 bases at J, with 9 bases between. From germline, CDR1 is SGHNT and CDR2 YYREEE (reference sequence). This CDR3 has 14 amino acids. CDR3 DNA sequence: TGTGCCAGCAGCTTGGCTGGGAGGCCCTACGAGCAGTACTTC. Amino acids: CASSLAGRPYEQYF. Looking up the rest from reference TRBV5-4 and TRBJ2-7 gives the full variable domain: ETGVTQSPTHLIKTRGQQVTLRCSSQSGHNTVSWYQQALGQGPQFIFQYYREEENGRGNFPPRFSGLQFPNYSSELNVNALELDDSALYLCASSLAGRPYEQYFGPGTRLTVT.

In this sample, this clonotype turned up many times. V is TRBV2 and J is TRBJ2-3; TRBD2 matches at 11 bases. V trimming: 8 bases; J trimming: 9 bases; junction bases outside the gene matches: 10. The CDR3 totals 14 residues. Germline V gene sequence: CDR1 SNHLY, CDR2 FYNNEI. CDR3 sequence: CASRVTSGGDTQYF. The CDR3 DNA reads as TGTGCCAGCCGGGTCACTAGCGGGGGTGACACGCAGTATTTT.

The genes are TRBV6-5 and TRBJ2-7; D remains ambiguous. Germline V lookup: CDR1 MNHEY, CDR2 SVGAGI. This CDR3 comprises 13 residues. Trimming cost V 0 bases and J 2 bases, with 5 bases left between them. CDR3 residues: CASSYSSAYEQYF. The CDR3 region has the DNA TGTGCCAGCAGTTACTCGTCGGCCTACGAGCAGTACTTC.

The chain uses TRBV9 and TRBJ2-7; the D is unclear. V was pared by 0 bases and J by 1 base, with 8 bases between. CDR1 is SGDLS, CDR2 YYNGEE, per germline. The CDR3 covers 14 residues. DNA of the CDR3: TGTGCCAGCAGCGTAGGGCCAGATTCCTACGAGCAGTACTTC. Translation: CASSVGPDSYEQYF.

This clonotype was recorded at least ten times. V usage is TRBV5-1 and J usage is TRBJ2-1; TRBD1 matches 9 bases. V lost 4 bases to trimming and J lost 8 bases; unmatched junction nucleotides: 7. Germline V gene sequence: CDR1 SGHRS, CDR2 YFSETQ. The CDR3 runs 14 residues. The CDR3 DNA reads as TGCGCCAGCAGCCCCGGGACAGGGTACGATGAGCAGTTCTTC. As protein: CASSPGTGYDEQFF.

This clonotype was counted ten times or more. The chain recombines TRBV27 with TRBJ2-3, with D possibly TRBD2 on 5 matching bases. V dropped 6 bases and J dropped 4 bases, with 11 bases sitting between them. CDR3 length: 13 residues. Germline loops: CDR1 MNHEY, CDR2 SMNVEV (reference sequence). CDR3 in amino acids: CASRVAQADTQYF. The CDR3 nucleotides are TGTGCCAGCAGGGTAGCGCAGGCAGATACGCAGTATTTT.

This clonotype was counted only a few times. The rearrangement uses TRBV12-5 and TRBJ1-1; a possible D gene is TRBD1 (5 bases). Germline V gene lookup returns CDR1 LGHNT and CDR2 FRNRAP. The CDR3 is 14 residues long. V gave up 7 bases and J gave up 0 bases, with 12 bases separating them. This CDR3 reads CASVLRDVNTEAFF. Here the CDR3 DNA reads TGTGCTAGTGTTCTGAGGGACGTGAACACTGAAGCTTTCTTT.

The table lists this clonotype with many counts. The chain recombines TRBV7-2 with TRBJ2-3; the match to TRBD2 covers 10 bases. This CDR3 is 15 amino acids long. Germline assignment: CDR1 SGHTA and CDR2 FQGNSA. The ends lost 5 bases at V and 1 base at J; junction bases unmatched: 3. The CDR3 protein is CASSAGTSGTDTQYF. CDR3 coding DNA: TGTGCCAGCAGCGCCGGGACTAGCGGCACAGATACGCAGTATTTT.